Sequencing of this T cell receptor (beta chain) was carried out in a study of T cells in Graves' hyperthyroidism and ophthalmopathy. The investigators amplified TCR beta CDR3 regions from RNA transcripts. The HTBI set primed first-round TCR CDR3 RT-PCR. A single record per CDR3 protein comes from TCRdb applying MiXCR to the multiplex PCR reads. The sample contains 400,000 to 500,000 distinct CDR3 sequences, approximately 15% of which appear only once. CDR1 SGHRS and CDR2 YFSETQ come from the germline V gene. The CDR3 consists of 14 residues. V lost 0 bases and J lost 2, with 8 bases in between. The sequencing input was blood. The receptor comes from a woman younger than 35 with Graves' hyperthyroidism. The chain links TRBV5-1 to TRBJ1-2; D is undetermined. The CDR3 protein is CASSLGPQNYGYTF. The CDR3 DNA sequence: TGCGCCAGCAGCTTGGGCCCGCAGAACTATGGCTACACCTTC.